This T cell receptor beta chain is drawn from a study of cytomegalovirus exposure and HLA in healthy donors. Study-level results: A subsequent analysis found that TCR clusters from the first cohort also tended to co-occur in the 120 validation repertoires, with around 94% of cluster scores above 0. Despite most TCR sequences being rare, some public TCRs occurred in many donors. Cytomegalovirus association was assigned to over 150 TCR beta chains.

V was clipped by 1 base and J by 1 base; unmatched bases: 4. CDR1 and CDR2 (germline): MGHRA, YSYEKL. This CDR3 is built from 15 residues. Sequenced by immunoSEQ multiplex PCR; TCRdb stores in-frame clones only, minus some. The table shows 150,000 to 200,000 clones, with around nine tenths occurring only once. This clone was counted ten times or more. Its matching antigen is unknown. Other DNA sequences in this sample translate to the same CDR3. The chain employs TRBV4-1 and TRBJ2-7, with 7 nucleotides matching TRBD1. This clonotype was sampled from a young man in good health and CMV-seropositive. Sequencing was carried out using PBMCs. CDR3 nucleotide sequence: TGCGCCAGCAGCCAAGGACAGGGTAGATCCTACGAGCAGTACTTC. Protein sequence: CASSQGQGRSYEQYF.